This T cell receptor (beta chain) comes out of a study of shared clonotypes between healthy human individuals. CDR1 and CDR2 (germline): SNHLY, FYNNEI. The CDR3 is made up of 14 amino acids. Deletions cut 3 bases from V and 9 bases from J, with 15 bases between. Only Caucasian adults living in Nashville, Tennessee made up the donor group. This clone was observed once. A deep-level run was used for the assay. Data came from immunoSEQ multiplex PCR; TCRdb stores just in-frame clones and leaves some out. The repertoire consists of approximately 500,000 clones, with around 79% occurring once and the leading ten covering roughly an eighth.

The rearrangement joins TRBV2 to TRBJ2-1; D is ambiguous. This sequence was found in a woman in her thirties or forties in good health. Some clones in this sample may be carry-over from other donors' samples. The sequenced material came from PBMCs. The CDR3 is CASSDGYTLSEQFF. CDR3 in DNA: TGTGCCAGCAGTGATGGCTACACACTAAGTGAGCAGTTCTTC.